Reported below is one T cell receptor beta chain. Its antigen is as yet unknown. The table came from immunoSEQ multiplex PCR; TCRdb's copy has only in-frame clones and leaves some out. The repertoire has 45,000 or so clones, 92% of them found once; the top ten carry 3% to 3.5%. The CDR3 has 16 residues. The germline CDR1 and CDR2 sequences are SGHAT and FQNNGV. Trimming at V came to 5 bases and at J to 6 bases, leaving 9 bases not matched to a gene. The data belong to a study of T cells after posttransplantation cyclophosphamide. Findings and caveats of the study: Blood and skin or GI T cell repertoires showed limited TRB overlap. Later blood repertoires were often dominated by clones from the donor CD8+ memory compartment. Recipient CMV seropositivity and CMV reactivation strongly tracked TRB clonality.

This sequence was found in a woman between 45 and 60 years old in good health and a related stem cell transplant donor. The rearrangement uses TRBV11-2 and TRBJ1-6; 8 bases are shared with TRBD1. The sample comprised PBMCs. The CDR3 spells CASSLRRGLLNSPLHF. In DNA form, the CDR3 reads TGTGCCAGCAGCCTACGCAGGGGGCTCCTTAATTCACCCCTCCACTTT.